Described below is a single T cell receptor (beta chain) sequence and its context. What it binds is not known. The data were taken from a study of PD-1 blockade in classical Hodgkin lymphoma. Study findings and constraints: As was reported, newly diagnosed patients showed lower baseline TCR diversity than healthy donors did. Prior to therapy, complete responders displayed diversity much like that of newly diagnosed patients. Whereas CD4+ TCR diversity had risen significantly by C4D1, CD8+ TCR diversity had not.

Only in-frame clones appear in the TCRdb table, and some are missing; sequencing was by immunoSEQ multiplex PCR. This repertoire shows about 17,000 clones, under 85% found once; its top ten account for roughly 4.5%. Every patient had relapsed following autologous stem cell transplantation, and cohorts differed in brentuximab vedotin exposure. Complete response, partial response or progressive disease made up the best responses. The clonotype originates from a human donor with classical Hodgkin lymphoma. Specimen: peripheral blood mononuclear cells (PBMCs), collected at baseline.

CDR3 sequence (DNA): TGCAGTGCTGGCTTGGATGGCTACACCTTC. Residues: CSAGLDGYTF. J is TRBJ1-2 and V is TRBV20-1, with D unresolved. Trimming cost V 5 bases and J 6 bases, with 7 bases left between them. The CDR3 is made up of 10 amino acids. Germline V CDR1 and CDR2: DFQATT, SNEGSKA (reference sequence).